The 9 T cell receptor beta chains listed next were all sequenced from one sample in a study of molecular identifiers for immune sequencing clone quantification. TCRdb fed the PCR reads into MiXCR, producing one record per CDR3 protein. The repertoire holds around 100,000 distinct CDR3 sequences, with about 32% as singletons. Material for sequencing was naive CD8+ T cells from blood, with Jurkat cell RNA spiked in. Subset here: FACS-sorted CD8+CD4-CCR7+CD45RA+ naive T cells. The origin of the receptors is a human donor in good health. Some libraries in this study had Jurkat cell RNA spiked in.

The J gene is TRBJ1-5, the V gene TRBV4-3, with 9 nucleotides matching TRBD1. Germline loops: CDR1 LGHNA, CDR2 YSLEER. With V trimmed by 4 bases and J by 7 bases, 8 bases remained unmatched. This CDR3 comprises 15 residues. This CDR3 reads CASSPGTGMRQPQHF. In DNA, the CDR3 is TGCGCCAGCAGCCCCGGGACAGGGATGAGACAGCCCCAGCATTTT.

Only one count was recorded for this clonotype. A much bigger clone sits one base away, suggesting this may be a read error. The V gene is TRBV6-1, the J gene TRBJ2-7, with D tentatively TRBD2 (6 bases). V gave up 4 bases and J gave up 3 bases, with 13 bases separating them. Germline CDR1 reads MNHNS; CDR2 reads SASEGT. This CDR3 contains 14 residues. CDR3 amino acids: CASSGGLSFYEQYF. DNA of the CDR3: TGTGCCAGCAGTGGAGGACTAAGCTTCTACGAGCAGTACTTC.

The table lists this clonotype with many counts. The chain recombines TRBV28 with TRBJ1-4; 11 bases align to TRBD1. The germline V gene has CDR1 MDHEN and CDR2 SYDVKM. After removal of 6 bases from V and 2 bases from J, the junction contained 8 bases not matched to a gene. CDR3 length equals 17 residues. This CDR3 reads CASRTIGQGATNEKLFF. As DNA, the CDR3 is TGTGCCAGCAGAACTATTGGACAGGGGGCGACTAATGAAAAACTGTTTTTT.

This clonotype has more than one count but fewer than ten. V and J are TRBV28 and TRBJ1-2, with D unclear. The CDR3 totals 14 residues. Trimming left V 5 bases short and J 4 bases short, with 14 bases between. Germline V gene data show CDR1 as MDHEN and CDR2 as SYDVKM. The CDR3 region has the DNA TGTGCCAGCAGTCCCATAGGGCGGGGCTATGGCTACACCTTC. Protein: CASSPIGRGYGYTF.

This clonotype came up many times. J is TRBJ2-7 and V is TRBV18; D gene uncertain. V lost 0 bases, J lost 4 bases, and 10 bases lay in between. The V gene's germline CDR1 is KGHSH and CDR2 LQKENI. The CDR3 has 14 residues. The CDR3 coding sequence is TGTGCCAGCTCACCACCCACAGTACAGTACGAGCAGTACTTC. It specifies CASSPPTVQYEQYF.

The chain combines TRBV4-1 with TRBJ1-5; no clear D gene. This CDR3 has 13 residues. CDR1 and CDR2 from the germline V gene are MGHRA and YSYEKL. V lost 0 bases and J 5 bases, leaving 5 bases between the germline ends. The CDR3 sequence is CASSQDLYQPQHF. DNA for the CDR3: TGCGCCAGCAGCCAAGATTTGTATCAGCCCCAGCATTTT.

CDR3 residues: CASRPTGLAGADTQYF. For the CDR3, the DNA is TGTGCCAGCAGACCCACCGGACTAGCGGGAGCAGATACGCAGTATTTT. This rearrangement joins TRBV2 to TRBJ2-3, with 13 bases that match TRBD2. Per the germline V gene, CDR1 is SNHLY and CDR2 is FYNNEI. The CDR3 is 16 residues long. V dropped 6 bases and J dropped 4; count of bases not matched to a gene: 7. The full variable domain, its missing parts supplied by reference TRBV2 and TRBJ2-3, is EPEVTQTPSHQVTQMGQEVILRCVPISNHLYFYWYRQILGQKVEFLVSFYNNEISEKSEIFDDQFSVERPDGSNFTLKIRSTKLEDSAMYFCASRPTGLAGADTQYFGPGTRLTVL.

The chain employs TRBV27 and TRBJ2-2; D gene unclear. V was pared by 3 bases and J by 7 bases, with 6 bases between. The CDR3 totals 12 residues. CDR1 is MNHEY, CDR2 SMNVEV, per germline (reference sequence). CDR3 DNA sequence: TGTGCCAGCAGTTTCCCAGGCGGGGAGCTGTTTTTT. This encodes CASSFPGGELFF.

The chain recombines TRBV2 with TRBJ2-3, with 7 bases aligning to TRBD2. Per the germline V gene, CDR1 is SNHLY and CDR2 is FYNNEI. The CDR3 runs 15 residues. After removal of 2 bases from V and 5 bases from J, the junction contained 7 bases not matched to a gene. Here the CDR3 reads CASSEFSGGGDTQYF. CDR3 bases: TGTGCCAGCAGTGAATTTTCGGGAGGAGGAGATACGCAGTATTTT. Full variable domain (outside the CDR3, taken from reference TRBV2 and TRBJ2-3): EPEVTQTPSHQVTQMGQEVILRCVPISNHLYFYWYRQILGQKVEFLVSFYNNEISEKSEIFDDQFSVERPDGSNFTLKIRSTKLEDSAMYFCASSEFSGGGDTQYFGPGTRLTVL.